This TCR beta chain was sequenced for a study of T cell repertoires in cytomegalovirus infection. Points on this clonotype: Its matching antigen is unknown.

CDR1 is SNHLY, CDR2 FYNNEI, per germline. V lost 7 bases and J lost 5; bases outside the gene matches: 15. This CDR3 contains 17 residues. TCRdb re-called the reads with MiXCR, one entry per CDR3 protein. The table records about a million distinct CDR3 sequences, 31% of them present only once. The chain couples TRBV2 to TRBJ2-3, with 10 nucleotides matching TRBD2. The input for sequencing was cultured CD8+ T cells from PBMCs, taken from culture after CMV antigen stimulation. The clonotype was recovered from a human donor in good health (CMV status not recorded). Some clones in this sample may be carry-over from other donors' samples. DNA of the CDR3: TGTGCCAGCAACGGGGGGCGAGCGGGGGGGCCGAGAGATACGCAGTATTTT. Translation gives CASNGGRAGGPRDTQYF.